The 21 T cell receptor beta chains presented below share a single source sample, sequenced in a study of blood T cell repertoires in COVID-19. TCRdb's copy holds only in-frame clones and misses some; the assay was immunoSEQ multiplex PCR. The sample contains around 250,000 clones, around nine tenths of which appear only once. The sequenced sample consisted of peripheral blood. These receptors were collected from a woman between 40 and 55 years old who had recovered from COVID-19.

In its sample, this clone was seen a few times. The chain carries TRBV6-5 and TRBJ1-4; 8 bases match TRBD1. CDR1 and CDR2 from the germline V gene are MNHEY and SVGAGI. Trimming took 0 bases from V and 7 from J; bases not matched to a gene: 7. The CDR3 runs to 16 residues. The CDR3 bases are TGTGCCAGCAGTTACTCGTTAGGCCAGGGGGCTGAAAAACTGTTTTTT. Its protein is CASSYSLGQGAEKLFF.

The chain uses TRBV6-5 and TRBJ2-7; 9 bases match TRBD1. The CDR3 is made up of 15 amino acids. Trimming cost V 5 bases and J 6 bases; bases outside gene matches: 11. Germline CDR1 is MNHEY and CDR2 is SVGAGI. CDR3 in DNA: TGTGCCAGCAGTCCGACCGGGACAGGGCCCCGCGAGCAGTACTTC. It is translated as CASSPTGTGPREQYF.

The V call is TRBV9, the J call TRBJ2-5, with D perhaps TRBD1 (5 bases). CDR3 size: 15 residues. Germline V gene sequence: CDR1 SGDLS, CDR2 YYNGEE. Trimming cost V 0 bases and J 3 bases, with 12 bases left between them. The CDR3 DNA reads as TGTGCCAGCAGCGTAGGTCAACAGGCCGAAGAGACCCAGTACTTC. It specifies CASSVGQQAEETQYF.

The rearrangement links TRBV15 to TRBJ1-1; maybe TRBD1 (6 bases). The V gene's germline CDR1 is LNHNV and CDR2 YYDKDF (reference sequence). This CDR3 has 12 residues. The V end was cut by 3 bases, the J end by 10 bases, with 12 bases between. CDR3 sequence (DNA): TGTGCCACCAGCAGGGACAGTGGGGGAGCTTTCTTT. Protein: CATSRDSGGAFF.

This chain joins TRBV28 and TRBJ2-3; weak D call: TRBD1 (6 bases). Trimming pared 6 bases from V and 3 bases from J, leaving 19 bases between. In germline, CDR1 is MDHEN, CDR2 SYDVKM. This CDR3 has 16 residues. CDR3 nucleotides: TGTGCCAGCAGCCGATCGAGGGCAGGGACAACAGATACGCAGTATTTT. Translated: CASSRSRAGTTDTQYF.

The chain carries TRBV28 and TRBJ2-5; the match to TRBD1 covers 8 bases. CDR3 length: 14 residues. J gave up 5 bases and V 4 bases, and 6 bases lay outside the gene matches. Looked up from germline, CDR1 is MDHEN and CDR2 is SYDVKM. The CDR3 DNA sequence: TGTGCCAGCAGTTCTCCAGGGGGCTGGGAGACCCAGTACTTC. Residues: CASSSPGGWETQYF. Complete variable domain (other parts from reference TRBV28 and TRBJ2-5): DVKVTQSSRYLVKRTGEKVFLECVQDMDHENMFWYRQDPGLGLRLIYFSYDVKMKEKGDIPEGYSVSREKKERFSLILESASTNQTSMYLCASSSPGGWETQYFGPGTRLLVL.

V usage is TRBV7-3 and J usage is TRBJ2-1, with TRBD2 matching over 11 bases. The CDR3 totals 16 residues. With 5 bases clipped from V and 9 bases from J, the junction kept 12 bases outside the gene matches. CDR1 is SGHTA, CDR2 FQGTGA, per germline. The CDR3 is CASSVVTSGRISEQFF. DNA of the CDR3: TGTGCCAGCAGCGTAGTAACTAGCGGGAGAATTTCTGAGCAGTTCTTC.

The chain has TRBV6-1 and TRBJ2-7, with TRBD1 matching over 10 bases. The CDR3 sequence is 15 residues long. Germline CDR1 MNHNS, CDR2 SASEGT. V shed 3 bases, J shed 2 bases, and the junction held 4 bases outside the gene matches. CDR3 residues: CASSEGTGAPYEQYF. The CDR3 DNA sequence: TGTGCCAGCAGTGAGGGGACAGGGGCTCCCTACGAGCAGTACTTC.

In nucleotides, the CDR3 is TGTGCCAGCAGCTATGAGCGGGAGGGCCCAGACTTTCATTCTTTGGATGAGCAGTTCTTC. Its translation: CASSYEREGPDFHSLDEQFF. The V and J genes are TRBV7-6 and TRBJ2-1; 10 positions agree with TRBD2. CDR3 size: 20 residues. Germline assignment: CDR1 SGHVS and CDR2 FNYEAQ. V lost 4 bases and J lost 8; bases outside the gene matches: 23.

The table lists this clone with a count of one. The V and J genes are TRBV7-2 and TRBJ2-3; 12 bases are shared with TRBD2. This CDR3 has 19 amino acids. The V segment lost 1 base and the J segment 4 bases; nucleotides outside the gene matches: 12. The germline gives CDR1 SGHTA, CDR2 FQGNSA. The CDR3 bases are TGTGCCAGCAGCTTAGTTCGTCTACTAGCGGGAGGAAAGTCAGATACGCAGTATTTT. This encodes CASSLVRLLAGGKSDTQYF. The entire variable domain, with the rest obtained from reference TRBV7-2 and TRBJ2-3, is as follows: GAGVSQSPSNKVTEKGKDVELRCDPISGHTALYWYRQSLGQGLEFLIYFQGNSAPDKSGLPSDRFSAERTGGSVSTLTIQRTQQEDSAVYLCASSLVRLLAGGKSDTQYFGPGTRLTVL.

The gene calls are TRBV11-3 and TRBJ2-7, with 9 bases identical to TRBD2. CDR3 length equals 15 residues. The V gene's germline CDR1 is SGHNT and CDR2 YENEEA. Trimming took 5 bases from V and 0 from J; bases not matched to a gene: 5. CDR3 nucleotide sequence: TGTGCCAGCAGCCCCGGACTAGCGTACTCCTACGAGCAGTACTTC. Its protein is CASSPGLAYSYEQYF.

This clone was seen a few times. The V call is TRBV6-2 or TRBV6-3, the J call TRBJ1-2; D may be TRBD1 (6 bases). Looked up from germline, CDR1 is MNHEY and CDR2 is SVGEGT. The CDR3 length is 12 residues. The germline V and J ends were trimmed by 3 bases and 5 bases, with 7 bases remaining between them. DNA of the CDR3: TGTGCCAGCAGTTATACAGGGTATGGCTACACCTTC. Its translation: CASSYTGYGYTF.

This clone came up once. The chain carries TRBV5-1 and TRBJ1-4; the match to TRBD1 covers 8 bases. The germline CDR1 and CDR2 sequences are SGHRS and YFSETQ. The CDR3 spans 14 residues. Trimming removed 4 bases from V and 3 bases from J; junction bases left unmatched: 2. The CDR3 DNA follows: TGCGCCAGCAGCCCGGGACAGGCTAATGAAAAACTGTTTTTT. Protein: CASSPGQANEKLFF.

The chain carries TRBV6-4 and TRBJ1-5, with a weak D call TRBD1 (6 bases). The CDR3 is 13 amino acids. CDR1 is MRHNA, CDR2 SNTAGT, per germline. Trimming left V 5 bases short and J 4 bases short, with 9 bases between. The CDR3 nucleotides are TGTGCCAGCAGTTCAGGGGATAATCAGCCCCAGCATTTT. Its translation is CASSSGDNQPQHF.

The genes are TRBV5-1 and TRBJ2-5, with D maybe TRBD1 (6 bases). V was pared by 3 bases and J by 3 bases, with 12 bases between. The CDR3 sequence is 14 residues long. The germline V gene has CDR1 SGHRS and CDR2 YFSETQ. CDR3: CASSSGQQEETQYF. The CDR3 DNA is TGCGCCAGCAGCTCCGGACAGCAAGAAGAGACCCAGTACTTC.

V gene TRBV2 combines with J gene TRBJ1-1; no clear D. The germline V gene has CDR1 SNHLY and CDR2 FYNNEI. The CDR3 is made up of 13 amino acids. The ends were cut back, 6 bases at V and 1 base at J, with 9 bases in the middle. CDR3 DNA: TGTGCCAGCAGGGTGCCCGGGAACACTGAAGCTTTCTTT. Its translation: CASRVPGNTEAFF. The variable domain in full, with the rest retrieved from reference TRBV2 and TRBJ1-1, is EPEVTQTPSHQVTQMGQEVILRCVPISNHLYFYWYRQILGQKVEFLVSFYNNEISEKSEIFDDQFSVERPDGSNFTLKIRSTKLEDSAMYFCASRVPGNTEAFFGQGTRLTVV.

The chain couples TRBV18 to TRBJ2-1; 9 bases align to TRBD1. The trim removed 0 bases at V and 6 bases at J, leaving 3 bases unmatched. CDR1 is KGHSH and CDR2 is LQKENI in the germline V gene. The CDR3 covers 15 residues. CDR3 region: CASSPPGQGPNEQFF. The CDR3 region has the DNA TGTGCCAGCTCACCACCGGGACAGGGCCCCAATGAGCAGTTCTTC.

V and J are TRBV19 and TRBJ1-4; D is ambiguous. This CDR3 region has 13 residues. Germline CDR1 LNHDA, CDR2 SQIVND (reference sequence). Trimming removed 5 bases at V and 0 bases at J, with 4 bases between. In DNA, the CDR3 is TGTGCCAGTAGTCCTGCAACTAATGAAAAACTGTTTTTT. Translation: CASSPATNEKLFF.

In this sample, this clone turned up once. The gene calls are TRBV7-9 and TRBJ2-5; 7 nucleotides match TRBD1. Trimming cost V 0 bases and J 3 bases; bases outside gene matches: 4. This CDR3 spans 15 amino acids. Germline CDR1 is SEHNR and CDR2 is FQNEAQ (reference sequence). The CDR3 reads CASSLAWDRKETQYF. The CDR3 DNA reads as TGTGCCAGCAGCTTAGCTTGGGACAGAAAAGAGACCCAGTACTTC.

The chain recombines TRBV30 with TRBJ2-1, with 9 bases identical to TRBD2. Trimming cost V 4 bases and J 10 bases; bases outside gene matches: 11. The CDR3 contains 14 residues. CDR1 is GTSNPN and CDR2 is SVGIG in the germline V gene (reference sequence). The CDR3 loop reads CAWNGGRARGEQFF. CDR3 in DNA: TGTGCCTGGAATGGCGGGAGGGCCAGGGGGGAGCAGTTCTTC.

The V and J genes are TRBV19 and TRBJ1-4; unclear D gene. Trimming stripped 2 bases from V and 5 bases from J, with 12 bases between. CDR1 and CDR2 from the germline V gene are LNHDA and SQIVND (reference sequence). The CDR3 loop spans 15 amino acids. The DNA of the CDR3 is TGTGCCAGTAGTATACCCGGGAGCGGGAATGAAAAACTGTTTTTT. It specifies CASSIPGSGNEKLFF. Full variable domain (outside the CDR3, taken from reference TRBV19 and TRBJ1-4): DGGITQSPKYLFRKEGQNVTLSCEQNLNHDAMYWYRQDPGQGLRLIYYSQIVNDFQKGDIAEGYSVSREKKESFPLTVTSAQKNPTAFYLCASSIPGSGNEKLFFGSGTQLSVL.